This T cell receptor beta chain was documented in a study of cytotoxic CD8 clonotypes in ibrutinib-treated CLL. Study-wide context: Of a cohort that held around 11 relapsed/refractory and 15 treatment-naive patients, around 17 were IGHV unmutated.

Details on this clone: The antigen is not known.

The repertoire was sequenced with immunoSEQ multiplex PCR; TCRdb's copy has only in-frame clones and lacks some. The sample contains approximately 280,000 clones, 70% to 80% of which appear only once. Germline CDR1 SGHRS, CDR2 YFSETQ. This CDR3 region has 13 residues. The V end lost 1 base, the J end lost 2 bases, and 5 bases lay between the germline ends. Study-wide results and caveats: Sampling times, which were not matched between the groups, differed between sustained-remission patients and progressing patients. Clonality (at baseline) was higher than in age-matched healthy donors and tracked circulating CD8+ T-cell counts.

The chain has TRBV5-1 and TRBJ2-3; D unclear. The material sequenced was PBMCs, taken at disease progression, from a patient treated with ibrutinib. The clonotype originates from a human donor with chronic lymphocytic leukemia. The chain's CDR3 is CASSLPSTDTQYF. The CDR3 bases are TGCGCCAGCAGCTTGCCCTCCACAGATACGCAGTATTTT.